This passage covers 30 T cell receptor beta chains from one sample sequenced in a study of chemoradiotherapy in HPV16-positive cancers. The protocol was immunoSEQ multiplex PCR, while the TCRdb copy is restricted to in-frame clones and leaves out a portion. The sample records approximately 52,000 clones, 90% being singletons. This material consisted of blood, taken from a patient who underwent chemoradiotherapy. The receptor set was obtained from a human donor with HPV-associated anogenital cancer.

V usage is TRBV6-6 and J usage is TRBJ1-2, with D uncertain. The CDR3 runs to 11 residues. Deletions cut 4 bases from V and 8 bases from J, with 8 bases between. CDR1 and CDR2 (germline): MNHNY, SVGAGI (reference sequence). The CDR3 DNA reads as TGTGCCAGCAGTTGGCTAGGCGGCTACACCTTC. It translates to CASSWLGGYTF.

V gene TRBV10-3 combines with J gene TRBJ1-1, with 11 bases matching TRBD1. Germline V gene data show CDR1 as ENHRY and CDR2 as SYGVKD. V trimming: 2 bases; J trimming: 4 bases; junction bases outside the gene matches: 0. The length of the CDR3 is 14 residues. Written as DNA, the CDR3 is TGTGCCATCAGTGAGGGACAGGGGGCCACTGAAGCTTTCTTT. Translating it yields CAISEGQGATEAFF.

The chain employs TRBV4-1 and TRBJ2-1, with 9 bases lining up with TRBD1. Germline V CDR1 and CDR2: MGHRA, YSYEKL. The trim removed 1 base at V and 7 bases at J, leaving 11 bases unmatched. This CDR3 region has 17 residues. CDR3 bases: TGCGCCAGCAGCCAAGTGAGGGGGACAGGGCTTGAGAATGAGCAGTTCTTC. Amino acid sequence: CASSQVRGTGLENEQFF.

The chain links TRBV5-4 to TRBJ1-2, with 9 bases that match TRBD1. The CDR3 contains 12 residues. The germline V gene has CDR1 SGHNT and CDR2 YYREEE (reference sequence). CDR3 residues: CCLQGAGYGYTF. The CDR3 DNA is TGTTGCCTACAGGGGGCGGGCTATGGCTACACCTTC.

In DNA form, the CDR3 reads TGTGCCAGCAGCCACAGCACAGATACGCAGTATTTT. Amino acid sequence: CASSHSTDTQYF. The chain joins TRBV6-1 to TRBJ2-3; D gene unclear. CDR3 length: 12 residues. The V end was cut by 6 bases, the J end by 0 bases, with 4 bases between. Germline assignment: CDR1 MNHNS and CDR2 SASEGT.

The rearrangement uses TRBV30 and TRBJ2-5, with D unresolved. This CDR3 has 14 amino acids. Germline V gene lookup returns CDR1 GTSNPN and CDR2 SVGIG (reference sequence). V was trimmed by 0 bases and J by 2 bases, leaving 10 bases between them. DNA for the CDR3: TGTGCCTGGAGTGTACGGCAGTTGCAAGAGACCCAGTACTTC. Translated, it gives CAWSVRQLQETQYF.

The V call is TRBV7-2, the J call TRBJ2-1; 7 bases are a match to TRBD2. The CDR3 sequence is 14 residues long. The germline CDR1 and CDR2 sequences are SGHTA and FQGNSA. The V gene end was trimmed by 1 base and the J gene end by 4 bases; junction bases not matched to a gene: 1. CDR3 DNA: TGTGCCAGCAGCTTAGGGCGGGAGTACAATGAGCAGTTCTTC. Translated, it gives CASSLGREYNEQFF.

This chain links TRBV5-1 with TRBJ1-3; TRBD1 might be the D (5 bases). V lost 4 bases and J lost 1, with 12 bases in between. CDR3 length equals 15 residues. CDR1 SGHRS and CDR2 YFSETQ come from the germline V gene. The chain's CDR3 is CASSVEGTSGNTIYF. As DNA, the CDR3 is TGCGCCAGCAGCGTTGAAGGGACTTCTGGAAACACCATATATTTT.

The chain combines TRBV7-6 with TRBJ2-1, with 7 bases matching TRBD2. Germline lookup yields CDR1 SGHVS and CDR2 FNYEAQ. The junction had 6 bases not matched to a gene; V was cut back by 7 bases and J by 0 bases. This CDR3 comprises 15 residues. CDR3 coding DNA: TGTGCCAGCAAGGCCCTAGCGGACTCCTACAATGAGCAGTTCTTC. Its protein product is CASKALADSYNEQFF.

This chain connects TRBV5-1 to TRBJ2-1; TRBD2 might be the D (6 bases). Looked up from germline, CDR1 is SGHRS and CDR2 is YFSETQ. The CDR3 is 15 amino acids. V dropped 0 bases and J dropped 10 bases, with 17 bases sitting between them. CDR3 DNA: TGCGCCAGCAGCTTGGCGGAGGGAGGACCCAAGGAGCAGTTCTTC. This sequence encodes CASSLAEGGPKEQFF.

The chain recombines TRBV7-2 with TRBJ2-5; 9 nucleotides agree with TRBD2. With 4 bases clipped from V and 7 bases from J, the junction kept 13 bases outside the gene matches. Germline V gene data show CDR1 as SGHTA and CDR2 as FQGNSA. This CDR3 has 16 residues. The CDR3 reads CASSSQTSGHGVTQYF. The CDR3 bases are TGTGCCAGCAGCTCTCAGACTAGCGGCCACGGGGTGACCCAGTACTTC.

This rearrangement joins TRBV5-4 to TRBJ2-7; 7 bases align to TRBD1. The CDR3 is 16 amino acids. V trimming: 1 base; J trimming: 3 bases; junction bases outside the gene matches: 10. Germline CDR1 and CDR2: SGHNT and YYREEE (reference sequence). In nucleotides, the CDR3 is TGTGCCAGCAGCTTGCGGGACAGTGATGTCGGCTACGAGCAGTACTTC. It codes for CASSLRDSDVGYEQYF.

In nucleotides, the CDR3 is TGTGCCAGCACAGGGGGGCAGGGTGTTTCAGGCGAGCAGTACTTC. Translation: CASTGGQGVSGEQYF. The V gene is TRBV2, the J gene TRBJ2-7; D might be TRBD1 (7 bases). The CDR3 spans 15 residues. CDR1 and CDR2 from the germline V gene are SNHLY and FYNNEI. The V and J ends lost 7 bases and 6 bases respectively, with 22 bases between them. Combining the CDR3 with reference TRBV2 and TRBJ2-7 gives the whole variable domain EPEVTQTPSHQVTQMGQEVILRCVPISNHLYFYWYRQILGQKVEFLVSFYNNEISEKSEIFDDQFSVERPDGSNFTLKIRSTKLEDSAMYFCASTGGQGVSGEQYFGPGTRLTVT.

This clone was recorded once. This chain links TRBV9 with TRBJ1-1; no definite D call. The length of the CDR3 is 13 residues. Germline CDR1 SGDLS, CDR2 YYNGEE. Between the trimmed V and J ends, which lost 2 bases and 4 bases, there was a span of 9 bases. The CDR3 coding sequence is TGTGCCAGCAGCGTCCAGGAAGGCACTGAAGCTTTCTTT. Its protein product is CASSVQEGTEAFF.

V is TRBV30 and J is TRBJ2-7, with 9 bases fitting TRBD1. Germline V gene data show CDR1 as GTSNPN and CDR2 as SVGIG (reference sequence). The CDR3 runs 12 residues. The V segment lost 3 bases and the J segment 6 bases; nucleotides outside the gene matches: 3. CDR3 nucleotides: TGTGCCTGGAGCCGACAGGGGGGCGAGCAGTACTTC. Translating it yields CAWSRQGGEQYF. Supplemented by reference TRBV30 and TRBJ2-7, the full variable domain reads SQTIHQWPATLVQPVGSPLSLECTVEGTSNPNLYWYRQAAGRGLQLLFYSVGIGQISSEVPQNLSASRPQDRQFILSSKKLLLSDSGFYLCAWSRQGGEQYFGPGTRLTVT.

Concerning this clone: The junction does not match germline at one end; this may be a read error. The chain combines TRBV6-5 with TRBJ2-4; D is possibly TRBD2 (5 bases). Germline CDR1 is MNHEY and CDR2 is SVGAGI. The CDR3 is made up of 14 amino acids. CDR3 region: CASRYSGMENIQYF. Here the CDR3 DNA reads TGTGCCAGCAGGTACTCCGGGATGGAAAACATTCAGTACTTC.

The CDR3, as DNA: TGCGCCAGCAGCGGCGGGACGGAGAACTTCTATGGCTACACCTTC. Its protein is CASSGGTENFYGYTF. V is TRBV5-1 and J is TRBJ1-2; possibly TRBD1 for D (5 bases). CDR3 size: 15 residues. Germline values: CDR1 SGHRS, CDR2 YFSETQ. The V end was cut by 4 bases, the J end by 4 bases, with 17 bases between. The whole variable domain, filled in from reference TRBV5-1 and TRBJ1-2, reads KAGVTQTPRYLIKTRGQQVTLSCSPISGHRSVSWYQQTPGQGLQFLFEYFSETQRNKGNFPGRFSGRQFSNSRSEMNVSTLELGDSALYLCASSGGTENFYGYTFGSGTRLTVV.

For the CDR3, the DNA is TGTGCCAGCAGTGAATCAGGGGTGGGGGCACCCCTCCACTTT. This codes for CASSESGVGAPLHF. The chain joins TRBV2 to TRBJ1-6, with D possibly being TRBD1 (6 bases). The CDR3 is 14 amino acids. Germline V gene data show CDR1 as SNHLY and CDR2 as FYNNEI. V shed 2 bases and J shed 11 bases, with 13 bases lying between them.

The chain uses TRBV5-6 and TRBJ1-5; D is uncertain. Germline V gives CDR1 SGHDT, CDR2 YYEEEE. The CDR3 contains 14 residues. V was shortened by 3 bases and J by 2 bases, with 9 bases between the two germline ends. The CDR3 region is CASSYRYGNQPQHF. For the CDR3, the DNA is TGTGCCAGCAGCTACCGTTATGGCAATCAGCCCCAGCATTTT.

The V and J genes are TRBV29-1 and TRBJ2-1; 10 bases align to TRBD2. Trimming cost V 4 bases and J 5 bases; bases outside gene matches: 8. This CDR3 region has 15 residues. Germline V gives CDR1 SQVTM, CDR2 ANQGSEA. The CDR3 reads CSVGFQAGGDNEQFF. As DNA, the CDR3 is TGCAGCGTTGGGTTTCAAGCGGGAGGGGACAATGAGCAGTTCTTC.

The chain carries TRBV11-1 and TRBJ2-7, with 8 nucleotides matching TRBD1. J lost 3 bases, V lost 6 bases, and 7 bases had no gene match. This CDR3 region has 14 residues. Germline V gives CDR1 SGHAT, CDR2 FQDESV (reference sequence). This chain's CDR3 is CASSNRDRFYEQYF. CDR3 coding DNA: TGTGCCAGCAGTAACCGGGACAGGTTCTACGAGCAGTACTTC.

The rearrangement joins TRBV9 to TRBJ1-4, with D perhaps given as TRBD1 or TRBD2 (5 bases each). The J call may be faulty, since TRBJ2-2 better matches the DNA end. CDR1 is SGDLS and CDR2 is YYNGEE in the germline V gene. The CDR3 has 13 residues. CDR3: CASSVGRDEELFF. CDR3 DNA: TGTGCCAGCAGCGTAGGTCGGGACGAGGAGCTGTTTTTT.

This clone has only one observation. The chain carries TRBV15 and TRBJ2-7; 10 bases match TRBD1. Germline V gene data show CDR1 as LNHNV and CDR2 as YYDKDF (reference sequence). The CDR3 is 18 amino acids. Trimming took 0 bases from V and 3 from J; bases not matched to a gene: 11. The DNA of the CDR3 is TGTGCCACCAGCAGAGAAGGACTGACACGGGACAGGGGCTACGAGCAGTACTTC. Translation: CATSREGLTRDRGYEQYF.

This chain uses TRBV2 with TRBJ2-1, with D possibly matching TRBD2 (6 bases). Trimming removed 1 base from V and 5 bases from J, with 12 bases in between. The CDR3 contains 15 residues. Germline CDR1 is SNHLY and CDR2 is FYNNEI. CDR3 in DNA: TGTGCCAGCAGTGAAGGGGCTAGCGTTAACAATGAGCAGTTCTTC. It codes for CASSEGASVNNEQFF.

This sequence joins TRBV29-1 and TRBJ1-1, with TRBD1 as a possible D gene (6 bases). This CDR3 is built from 14 residues. Germline assignment: CDR1 SQVTM and CDR2 ANQGSEA. The V gene lost 0 bases and the J gene lost 4 bases, with 12 bases spanning the gap. CDR3 nucleotides: TGCAGCGTTGAAGATTCGCCAGGGGTCACTGAAGCTTTCTTT. Amino acids: CSVEDSPGVTEAFF.

The rearrangement uses TRBV29-1 and TRBJ1-2, with 9 bases fitting TRBD1. Looked up from germline, CDR1 is SQVTM and CDR2 is ANQGSEA. The CDR3 covers 14 residues. V trimming: 2 bases; J trimming: 2 bases; junction bases outside the gene matches: 3. The CDR3 sequence: CSVESTGGNYGYTF. The CDR3 DNA follows: TGCAGCGTTGAATCGACAGGGGGGAACTATGGCTACACCTTC.

This chain links TRBV15 with TRBJ2-5; D gene ambiguous. Germline V lookup: CDR1 LNHNV, CDR2 YYDKDF (reference sequence). The CDR3 loop spans 12 amino acids. The V end lost 3 bases, the J end lost 2 bases, and 4 bases lay between the germline ends. The CDR3 coding sequence is TGTGCCACCAGCAGGGGGCAAGAGACCCAGTACTTC. This encodes CATSRGQETQYF.

This clone turned up a few times. The chain recombines TRBV6-5 with TRBJ2-7, with 9 bases lining up with TRBD1. Trimming took 2 bases from V and 2 from J; bases not matched to a gene: 4. Germline V gene data show CDR1 as MNHEY and CDR2 as SVGAGI. This CDR3 is built from 15 residues. The CDR3 nucleotides read TGTGCCAGCAGTTACCTCCGGACAGGGGCCTACGAGCAGTACTTC. Residues: CASSYLRTGAYEQYF.

As to this clone: The sample has other DNA sequences that encode this CDR3 too. The chain combines TRBV5-1 with TRBJ2-7; D is uncertain. Germline V gene sequence: CDR1 SGHRS, CDR2 YFSETQ. V dropped 0 bases and J dropped 3 bases, with 4 bases sitting between them. CDR3 length: 12 amino acids. The CDR3 DNA reads as TGCGCCAGCAGCTTGGAAGGCTACGAGCAGTACTTC. Amino acids: CASSLEGYEQYF.

The count of this clone is one. The V call is TRBV2, the J call TRBJ2-2, with D tentatively TRBD2 (5 bases). Germline V gives CDR1 SNHLY, CDR2 FYNNEI. There are 15 residues in the CDR3. Trimming took off 3 bases at V and 1 base at J, with 9 bases between the two ends. The CDR3 here is CASSEWRRNTGELFF. The CDR3 region has the DNA TGTGCCAGCAGTGAGTGGAGGCGGAACACCGGGGAGCTGTTTTTT. Full variable domain (remainder filled in from reference TRBV2 and TRBJ2-2): EPEVTQTPSHQVTQMGQEVILRCVPISNHLYFYWYRQILGQKVEFLVSFYNNEISEKSEIFDDQFSVERPDGSNFTLKIRSTKLEDSAMYFCASSEWRRNTGELFFGEGSRLTVL.